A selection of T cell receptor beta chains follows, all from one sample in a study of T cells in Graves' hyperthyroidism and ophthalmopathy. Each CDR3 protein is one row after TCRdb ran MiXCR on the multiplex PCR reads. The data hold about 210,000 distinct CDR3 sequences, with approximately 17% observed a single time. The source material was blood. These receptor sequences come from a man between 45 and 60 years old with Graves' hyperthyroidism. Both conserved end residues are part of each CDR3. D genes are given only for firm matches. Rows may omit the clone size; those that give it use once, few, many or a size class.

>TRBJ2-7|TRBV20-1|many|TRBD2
CSATGLARASYEQYF
TGCAGTGCAACGGGACTAGCGAGAGCAAGTTACGAGCAGTACTTC
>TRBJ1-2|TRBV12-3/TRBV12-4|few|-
CASSPQGDYGYTF
TGTGCCAGCAGTCCGCAGGGAGACTATGGCTACACCTTC
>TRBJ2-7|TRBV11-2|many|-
CASSLLTRRLEQYF
TGTGCCAGCAGCTTATTAACCCGGAGGCTCGAGCAGTACTTC
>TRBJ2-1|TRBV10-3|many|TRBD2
CAISESAQRGVVEQFF
TGTGCCATCAGTGAGTCCGCTCAGCGGGGTGTCGTCGAGCAGTTCTTC
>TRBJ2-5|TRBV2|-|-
CASRSGESEYF
TGTGCCAGCAGATCAGGGGAGTCCGAGTACTTC
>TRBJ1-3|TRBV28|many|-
CASSLAGTGGNTIYF
TGTGCCAGCAGTCTAGCCGGGACCGGGGGAAACACCATATATTTT
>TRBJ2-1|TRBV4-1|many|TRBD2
CASSHPGLAGVSSYNEQFF
TGCGCCAGCAGCCACCCGGGACTAGCGGGGGTGAGCTCCTACAATGAGCAGTTCTTC
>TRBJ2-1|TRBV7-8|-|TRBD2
CASSGTSGSGFNEQFF
TGTGCCAGCTCCGGGACTAGCGGGAGTGGGTTCAATGAGCAGTTCTTC
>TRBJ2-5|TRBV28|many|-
CASSLQDQETQYF
TGTGCCAGCAGTTTGCAGGACCAGGAGACCCAGTACTTC
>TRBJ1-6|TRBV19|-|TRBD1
CASSVGYGQGNSPLHF
TGTGCCAGTAGTGTCGGATATGGACAGGGAAATTCACCCCTCCACTTT
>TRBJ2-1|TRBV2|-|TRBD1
CAATGAPGYNEQFF
TGTGCCGCTACAGGGGCCCCCGGGTACAATGAGCAGTTCTTC
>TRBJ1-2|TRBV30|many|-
CASLRQGNYGYTF
TGTGCCTCCCTCCGTCAGGGGAACTATGGCTACACCTTC
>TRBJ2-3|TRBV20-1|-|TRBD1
CSGWGQGESDTQYF
TGCAGTGGCTGGGGACAGGGGGAGTCAGATACGCAGTATTTT
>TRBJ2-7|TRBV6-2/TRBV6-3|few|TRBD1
CASSYWTGSYEQYF
TGTGCCAGCAGTTACTGGACAGGGAGTTACGAGCAGTACTTC
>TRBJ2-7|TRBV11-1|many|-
CASSYASAGVYEQYF
TGTGCCAGCAGCTACGCCTCCGCAGGGGTGTACGAGCAGTACTTC
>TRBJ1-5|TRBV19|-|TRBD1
CASSMGQGYQPQHF
TGTGCCAGTAGTATGGGACAGGGATATCAGCCCCAGCATTTT
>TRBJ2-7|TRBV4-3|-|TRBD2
CASSPYFGTSGSREQYF
TGCGCCAGCAGCCCTTATTTTGGGACTAGCGGGAGTCGGGAGCAGTACTTC
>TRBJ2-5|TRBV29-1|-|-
CSVEAAQETQYF
TGCAGCGTTGAGGCGGCCCAAGAGACCCAGTACTTC
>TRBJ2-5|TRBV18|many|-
CASSPGAEQETQYF
TGTGCCAGCTCACCGGGAGCAGAACAAGAGACCCAGTACTTC
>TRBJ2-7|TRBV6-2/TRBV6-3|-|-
CASSARVRYEQYF
TGTGCCAGCAGTGCTCGGGTCAGATACGAGCAGTACTTC
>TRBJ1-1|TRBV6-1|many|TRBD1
CASSLQGTEAFF
TGTGCCAGCAGCCTACAGGGGACTGAAGCTTTCTTT
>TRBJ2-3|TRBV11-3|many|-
CASSLAQVPTDTQYF
TGTGCCAGCAGCTTAGCACAGGTACCCACAGATACGCAGTATTTT
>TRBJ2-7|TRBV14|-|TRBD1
CASSQNRGPYEQYF
TGTGCCAGCAGCCAGAACAGGGGCCCCTACGAGCAGTACTTC
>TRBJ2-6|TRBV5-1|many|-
CASSSDLAGANVLTF
TGCGCCAGCAGCTCAGACTTAGCTGGGGCCAACGTCCTGACTTTC
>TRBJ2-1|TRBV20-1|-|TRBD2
CSAREAYLAAPNEQFF
TGCAGTGCTAGAGAGGCTTATCTAGCGGCTCCCAATGAGCAGTTCTTC
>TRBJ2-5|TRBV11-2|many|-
CASSSPDQETQYF
TGTGCCAGCAGCTCCCCAGATCAAGAGACCCAGTACTTC
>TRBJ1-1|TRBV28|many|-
CASSLTTGVTEAFF
TGTGCCAGCAGTTTGACGACGGGGGTCACTGAAGCTTTCTTT
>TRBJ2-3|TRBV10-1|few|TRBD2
CASSESAAGGPITQYF
TGCGCCAGCAGTGAGTCGGCGGCGGGAGGGCCAATTACGCAGTATTTT
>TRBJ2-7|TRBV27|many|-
CASSTRGYEQYF
TGTGCCAGCAGCACCCGGGGGTACGAGCAGTACTTC
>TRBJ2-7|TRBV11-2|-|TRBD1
CASSLGQGLEQYF
TGTGCCAGCAGCTTAGGACAGGGTCTCGAGCAGTACTTC
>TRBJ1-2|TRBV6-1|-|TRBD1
CASSLQGTFYGYTF
TGTGCCAGCAGTTTACAGGGGACTTTTTATGGCTACACCTTC
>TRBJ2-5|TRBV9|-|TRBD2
CASSDPRLAMETQYF
TGTGCCAGCAGCGACCCTCGACTAGCGATGGAGACCCAGTACTTC
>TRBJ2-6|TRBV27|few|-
CASRALGVSGANVLTF
TGTGCCAGCAGGGCCTTGGGGGTCTCTGGGGCCAACGTCCTGACTTTC
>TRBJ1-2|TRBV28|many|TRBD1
CASSAAGTGTFNGYTF
TGTGCCAGCAGTGCCGCCGGGACAGGGACTTTTAATGGCTACACCTTC
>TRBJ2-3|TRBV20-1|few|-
CSARGDAITDTQYF
TGCAGTGCTAGGGGGGACGCGATCACAGATACGCAGTATTTT
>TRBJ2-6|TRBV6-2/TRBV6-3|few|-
CASSYVDLRSSGANVLTF
TGTGCCAGCAGTTACGTGGACCTAAGGTCCTCTGGGGCCAACGTCCTGACTTTC
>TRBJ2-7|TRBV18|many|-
CATSRQGGAYEQYF
TGTGCCACCTCGCGACAGGGAGGGGCCTACGAGCAGTACTTC
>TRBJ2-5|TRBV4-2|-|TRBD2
CASSPGLAGDIAGETQYF
TGTGCCAGCAGCCCGGGACTAGCGGGAGATATTGCGGGGGAGACCCAGTACTTC
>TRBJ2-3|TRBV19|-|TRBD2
CASTLTSGSSDTQYF
TGTGCCAGTACCTTAACTAGCGGGAGCTCAGATACGCAGTATTTT
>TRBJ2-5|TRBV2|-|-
CASTVRGTETQYF
TGTGCCAGCACCGTACGGGGTACAGAGACCCAGTACTTC
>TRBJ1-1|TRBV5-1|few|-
CASSSLAENTEAFF
TGCGCCAGCAGCTCCTTGGCCGAGAACACTGAAGCTTTCTTT
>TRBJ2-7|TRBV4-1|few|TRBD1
CASSQPGQEAVLQYF
TGCGCCAGCAGCCAACCGGGACAGGAGGCGGTCTTGCAGTACTTC
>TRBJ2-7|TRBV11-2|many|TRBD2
CASSLVREALYEQYF
TGTGCCAGCAGCTTAGTGCGGGAGGCCCTCTACGAGCAGTACTTC
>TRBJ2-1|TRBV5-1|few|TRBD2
CASSLVRGSDNEQFF
TGCGCCAGCAGCTTGGTGCGGGGGTCCGATAATGAGCAGTTCTTC
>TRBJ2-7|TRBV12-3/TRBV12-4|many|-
CASSITSYEQYF
TGTGCCAGCAGTATAACCTCCTACGAGCAGTACTTC
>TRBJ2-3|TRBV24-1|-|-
CATSDFGGPADTQYF
TGTGCCACCAGTGATTTCGGGGGCCCGGCAGATACGCAGTATTTT
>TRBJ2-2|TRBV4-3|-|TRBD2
CASSQDTSGRVNTGELFF
TGCGCCAGCAGCCAAGACACTAGCGGGAGAGTAAACACCGGGGAGCTGTTTTTT
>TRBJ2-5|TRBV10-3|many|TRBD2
CAIKRTSGEQETQYF
TGTGCCATCAAGAGGACTAGCGGAGAGCAAGAGACCCAGTACTTC
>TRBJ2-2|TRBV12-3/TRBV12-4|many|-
CASSLQGRELFF
TGTGCCAGCAGTTTACAGGGTCGGGAGCTGTTTTTT
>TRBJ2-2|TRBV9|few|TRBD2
CASTPSGGYTGELFF
TGTGCCAGCACCCCTAGCGGGGGTTACACCGGGGAGCTGTTTTTT
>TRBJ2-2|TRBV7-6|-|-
CASSLDADYTGELFF
TGTGCCAGCAGCCTAGACGCGGACTACACCGGGGAGCTGTTTTTT
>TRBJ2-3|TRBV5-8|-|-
CASSSYRGTDTQYF
TGTGCCAGCAGCTCCTATAGGGGCACAGATACGCAGTATTTT
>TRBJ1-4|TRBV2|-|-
CASSPNRGTNEKLFF
TGTGCCAGCTCCCCCAATCGGGGGACTAATGAAAAACTGTTTTTT
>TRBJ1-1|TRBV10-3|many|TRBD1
CAISLPGQSHTEAFF
TGTGCCATCAGCTTACCGGGACAGAGCCACACTGAAGCTTTCTTT
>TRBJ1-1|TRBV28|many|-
CASSLAGWNTEAFF
TGTGCCAGCAGTTTAGCAGGATGGAACACTGAAGCTTTCTTT
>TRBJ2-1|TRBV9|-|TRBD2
CASSAQIAGGINEQFF
TGTGCCAGCAGCGCCCAAATAGCGGGAGGGATCAATGAGCAGTTCTTC
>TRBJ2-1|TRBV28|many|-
CASSLRPPYNEQFF
TGTGCCAGCAGTTTACGGCCACCATATAATGAGCAGTTCTTC
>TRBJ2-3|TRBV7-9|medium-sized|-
CASSSLDSGTSDTQYF
TGTGCCAGCAGCTCGTTGGACAGTGGAACCTCAGATACGCAGTATTTT
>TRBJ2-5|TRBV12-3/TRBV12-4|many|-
CASSSNRVGTQYF
TGTGCCAGCAGCTCTAACAGGGTGGGGACCCAGTACTTC